This paragraph covers one T cell receptor (beta chain) sequence. As yet, its antigen is unknown. The sample originates from a study of a mutant IDH1 vaccine in newly diagnosed glioma. Overall study context: V12 corresponded to week 35 and V13 to week 47.

The CDR3 loop spans 15 amino acids. Germline V lookup: CDR1 GTSNPN, CDR2 SVGIG (reference sequence). Trimming took 2 bases from V and 0 from J, leaving 12 bases between them. Generated by immunoSEQ multiplex PCR, the TCRdb table keeps only in-frame clones and is missing some. The sample lists tens of thousands of clones; around 82% were seen once. The time point: week 35, safety follow-up. Doses consisted of 300 ug of mutant IDH1 20-mer peptide each, paired with topical imiquimod. The specimen was PBMCs, collected from a glioma patient whose treatment included an IDH1 peptide vaccine. J is TRBJ2-3 and V is TRBV30; D remains ambiguous. This sequence was found in a man between 18 and 29 years old with glioma. CDR3 DNA: TGTGCCTGGAGTAATATGCTCCCTAGCACAGATACGCAGTATTTT. It translates to CAWSNMLPSTDTQYF.